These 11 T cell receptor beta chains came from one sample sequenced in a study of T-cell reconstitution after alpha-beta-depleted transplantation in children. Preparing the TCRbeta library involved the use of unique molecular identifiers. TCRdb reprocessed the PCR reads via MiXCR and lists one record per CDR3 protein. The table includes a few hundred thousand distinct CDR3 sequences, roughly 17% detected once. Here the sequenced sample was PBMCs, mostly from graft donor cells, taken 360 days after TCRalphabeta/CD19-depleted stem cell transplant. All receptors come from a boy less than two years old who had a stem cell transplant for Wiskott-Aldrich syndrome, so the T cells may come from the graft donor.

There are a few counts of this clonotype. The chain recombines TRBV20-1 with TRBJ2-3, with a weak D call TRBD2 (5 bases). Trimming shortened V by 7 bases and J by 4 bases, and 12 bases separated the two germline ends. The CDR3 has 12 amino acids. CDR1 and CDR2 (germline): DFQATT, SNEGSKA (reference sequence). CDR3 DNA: TGCAGTGTCCGTCGGGATCCAGATACGCAGTATTTT. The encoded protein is CSVRRDPDTQYF.

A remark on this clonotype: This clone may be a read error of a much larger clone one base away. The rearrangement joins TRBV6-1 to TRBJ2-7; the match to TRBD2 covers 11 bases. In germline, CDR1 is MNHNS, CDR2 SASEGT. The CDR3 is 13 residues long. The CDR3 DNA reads TGTGCCAGCAGTCTAGCGGGAGGCGACGAGCAGCACTTC. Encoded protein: CASSLAGGDEQHF.

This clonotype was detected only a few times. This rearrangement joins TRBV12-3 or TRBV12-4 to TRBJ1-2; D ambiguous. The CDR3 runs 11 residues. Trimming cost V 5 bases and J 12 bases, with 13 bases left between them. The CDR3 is CASSQTPPHTF. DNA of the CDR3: TGTGCCAGCAGTCAGACACCGCCGCACACCTTC.

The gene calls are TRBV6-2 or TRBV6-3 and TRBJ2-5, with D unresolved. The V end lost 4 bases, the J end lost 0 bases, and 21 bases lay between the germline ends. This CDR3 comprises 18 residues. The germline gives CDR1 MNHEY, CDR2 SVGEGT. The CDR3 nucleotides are TGTGCCAGCAGTTTACCTCAGTTTTCCGAAGGGTACCAAGAGACCCAGTACTTC. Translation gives CASSLPQFSEGYQETQYF.

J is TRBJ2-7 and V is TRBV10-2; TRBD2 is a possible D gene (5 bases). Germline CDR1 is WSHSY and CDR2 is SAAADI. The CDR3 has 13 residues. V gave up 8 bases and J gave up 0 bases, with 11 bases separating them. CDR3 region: CASQPGSSYEQYF. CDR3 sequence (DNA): TGCGCCAGCCAACCGGGGTCCTCCTACGAGCAGTACTTC.

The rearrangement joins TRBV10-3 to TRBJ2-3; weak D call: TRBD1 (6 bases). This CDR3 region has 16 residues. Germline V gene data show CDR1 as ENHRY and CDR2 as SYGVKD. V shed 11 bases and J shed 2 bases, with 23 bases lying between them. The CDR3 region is CAVGSRDKKLTDTQYF. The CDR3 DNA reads TGTGCCGTAGGCTCCCGGGACAAGAAACTCACAGATACGCAGTATTTT.

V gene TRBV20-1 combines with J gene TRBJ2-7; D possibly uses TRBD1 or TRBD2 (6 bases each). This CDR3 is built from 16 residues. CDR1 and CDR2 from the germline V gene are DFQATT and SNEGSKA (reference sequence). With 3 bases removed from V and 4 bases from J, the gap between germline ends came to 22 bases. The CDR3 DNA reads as TGCAGTGCTAGCAATAAAGTTGGGGGGCCGGATTACGAGCAGTACTTC. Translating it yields CSASNKVGGPDYEQYF.

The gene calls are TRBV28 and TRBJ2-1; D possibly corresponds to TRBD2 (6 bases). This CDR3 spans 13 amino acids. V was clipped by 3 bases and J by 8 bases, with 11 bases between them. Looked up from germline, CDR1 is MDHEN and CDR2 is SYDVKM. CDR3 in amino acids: CASSLTSTDEQFF. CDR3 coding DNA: TGTGCCAGCAGTTTGACTAGTACGGATGAGCAGTTCTTC.

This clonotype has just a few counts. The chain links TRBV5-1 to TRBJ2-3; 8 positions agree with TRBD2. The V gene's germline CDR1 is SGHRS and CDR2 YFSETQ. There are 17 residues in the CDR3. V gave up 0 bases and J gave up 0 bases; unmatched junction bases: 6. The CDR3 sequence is CASSLGLAGPSTDTQYF. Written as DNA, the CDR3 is TGCGCCAGCAGCTTGGGTTTAGCGGGGCCGAGCACAGATACGCAGTATTTT.

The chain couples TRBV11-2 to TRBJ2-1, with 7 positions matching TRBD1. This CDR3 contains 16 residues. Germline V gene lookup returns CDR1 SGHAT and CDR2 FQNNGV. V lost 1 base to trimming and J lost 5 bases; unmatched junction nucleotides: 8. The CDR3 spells CASSLVTGRGNNEQFF. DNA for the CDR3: TGTGCCAGCAGCTTAGTGACAGGGAGAGGGAACAATGAGCAGTTCTTC. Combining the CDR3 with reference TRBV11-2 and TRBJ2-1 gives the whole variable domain EAGVAQSPRYKIIEKRQSVAFWCNPISGHATLYWYQQILGQGPKLLIQFQNNGVVDDSQLPKDRFSAERLKGVDSTLKIQPAKLEDSAVYLCASSLVTGRGNNEQFFGPGTRLTVL.

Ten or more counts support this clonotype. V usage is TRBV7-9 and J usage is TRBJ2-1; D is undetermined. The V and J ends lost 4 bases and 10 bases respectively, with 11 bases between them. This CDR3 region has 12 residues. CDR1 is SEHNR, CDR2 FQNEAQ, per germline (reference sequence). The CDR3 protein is CASSSGSREQFF. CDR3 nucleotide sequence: TGTGCCAGCAGCTCCGGGTCACGGGAGCAGTTCTTC.